The clone carrying this TCR beta chain was counted a single time. Assay used: immunoSEQ multiplex PCR; TCRdb lists only in-frame clones, some missing. The repertoire consists of about 15,000 clones, with roughly 75% occurring once and the leading ten covering more than 13%. This entry belongs to a study of somatic mutations in cytotoxic T cells in rheumatoid arthritis. This CDR3 is 16 amino acids long. Losses at the gene ends were 6 bases for V and 0 bases for J; bases not matched to a gene: 9. Per the germline V gene, CDR1 is SQVTM and CDR2 is ANQGSEA. The receptor's source is an adult with rheumatoid arthritis. Sequencing input: CD8+ T cells sorted from blood. The chain links TRBV29-1 to TRBJ1-3, with 9 bases that match TRBD1. CDR3 protein: CSVLIQGAFSGNTIYF. The DNA of the CDR3 is TGCAGCGTCTTGATACAGGGGGCCTTCTCTGGAAACACCATATATTTT.